The 31 T cell receptor beta chains reported below all come from one sample, sequenced in a study of T cell changes during pregnancy in multiple sclerosis. The table came from immunoSEQ multiplex PCR; TCRdb's copy has only in-frame clones and leaves some out. The table records about 61,000 clones, about nine tenths of them present only once. Specimen: peripheral blood, collected in the first trimester of pregnancy. These receptors all come from a female donor in good health, enrolled as a control in a pregnancy study.

The chain recombines TRBV4-3 with TRBJ2-3; 8 nucleotides align to TRBD2. The junction had 9 bases not matched to a gene; V was cut back by 4 bases and J by 6 bases. CDR1 LGHNA and CDR2 YSLEER come from the germline V gene. This CDR3 is 15 amino acids long. As DNA, the CDR3 is TGCGCCAGCAGCCTGCGCAGCGGGGGTACCGATACGCAGTATTTT. Encoded protein: CASSLRSGGTDTQYF.

J is TRBJ2-5 and V is TRBV4-1; 9 bases align to TRBD2. Germline loops: CDR1 MGHRA, CDR2 YSYEKL. CDR3 length equals 19 residues. V was pared by 1 base and J by 5 bases, with 17 bases of the junction left unmatched. CDR3: CASSQVGLAGSPWEETQYF. The DNA for the CDR3 is TGCGCCAGCAGCCAAGTCGGCCTAGCGGGGAGTCCTTGGGAGGAGACCCAGTACTTC.

V and J are TRBV18 and TRBJ1-5, with a tentative D call TRBD1 (5 bases). The CDR3 consists of 16 residues. V was cut by 6 bases and J by 2 bases, with 17 bases left in between. The V gene's germline CDR1 is KGHSH and CDR2 LQKENI. CDR3 sequence: CASSPGGAMGNQPQHF. The DNA of the CDR3 is TGTGCCAGCTCCCCGGGGGGAGCGATGGGCAATCAGCCCCAGCATTTT.

This sequence joins TRBV6-4 and TRBJ2-1; no reliable D call. The CDR3 has 13 amino acids. The V gene's germline CDR1 is MRHNA and CDR2 SNTAGT. V lost 6 bases, J lost 0 bases, and 6 bases lay in between. The CDR3 coding sequence is TGTGCCAGCAGCATGAGCTCCTACAATGAGCAGTTCTTC. As protein: CASSMSSYNEQFF.

V is TRBV18 and J is TRBJ2-7; D may be TRBD1 (5 bases). Germline V CDR1 and CDR2: KGHSH, LQKENI. With 8 bases removed from V and 4 bases from J, the gap between germline ends came to 21 bases. The CDR3 loop spans 15 amino acids. CDR3 sequence reads: CASTESYAGLYEQYF. The CDR3 bases are TGTGCCAGCACAGAAAGTTACGCAGGGTTATACGAGCAGTACTTC.

The V gene is TRBV19, the J gene TRBJ2-3, with D maybe TRBD2 (6 bases). In germline, CDR1 is LNHDA, CDR2 SQIVND (reference sequence). This CDR3 contains 15 residues. V gave up 1 base and J gave up 2 bases, with 10 bases separating them. Written as DNA, the CDR3 is TGTGCCAGTAGTATAGCGGGGGATAACACAGATACGCAGTATTTT. This sequence encodes CASSIAGDNTDTQYF.

The rearrangement links TRBV19 to TRBJ2-2; TRBD1 is a possible D gene (6 bases). V lost 6 bases to trimming and J lost 7 bases, with 18 bases between them. There are 15 residues in the CDR3. Germline values: CDR1 LNHDA, CDR2 SQIVND (reference sequence). The CDR3 sequence: CASSQLGRGIGELFF. For the CDR3, the DNA is TGTGCCAGTAGCCAGCTGGGCAGGGGTATCGGGGAGCTGTTTTTT.

The sample holds one count of this clone. The chain combines TRBV7-3 with TRBJ2-5; D is unclear. V lost 3 bases and J 4 bases, leaving 12 bases between the germline ends. The germline V gene encodes CDR1 SGHTA and CDR2 FQGTGA. CDR3 length: 14 residues. CDR3 sequence: CASSLRAFGETQYF. In DNA form, the CDR3 reads TGTGCCAGCAGCTTGCGTGCATTCGGAGAGACCCAGTACTTC.

The chain is built from TRBV18 and TRBJ1-2; tentatively, D is TRBD1 (5 bases). CDR1 is KGHSH and CDR2 is LQKENI in the germline V gene. V lost 3 bases to trimming and J lost 3 bases, with 8 bases between them. This CDR3 comprises 13 residues. The CDR3 sequence is CASSPLQDYGYTF. In nucleotides, the CDR3 is TGTGCCAGCTCACCGTTACAGGACTATGGCTACACCTTC.

The table lists this clone with a few counts. The CDR3 loop reads CASSRTDTYEQYF. CDR3 bases: TGTGCCAGCAGTAGGACAGATACCTACGAGCAGTACTTC. The V gene is TRBV6-1, the J gene TRBJ2-7, with D tentatively TRBD1 (6 bases). V was cut by 5 bases and J by 2 bases, with 10 bases left in between. Germline assignment: CDR1 MNHNS and CDR2 SASEGT. The CDR3 contains 13 residues.

The CDR3 region has the DNA TGCGCCAGCAGCCAAGCATTCAGGGTCGGGAATTCACCCCTCCACTTT. Its translation is CASSQAFRVGNSPLHF. This chain uses TRBV4-3 with TRBJ1-6; a possible D gene is TRBD1 (5 bases). Trimming took 1 base from V and 7 from J, leaving 14 bases between them. The germline gives CDR1 LGHNA, CDR2 YSLEER. This CDR3 is 16 amino acids long.

A word on this clone: Other DNA sequences in the sample encode the same CDR3. The chain couples TRBV18 to TRBJ2-7; 10 bases map to TRBD1. V was pared by 3 bases and J by 4 bases, with 3 bases of the junction left unmatched. The CDR3 covers 14 residues. Germline CDR1 is KGHSH and CDR2 is LQKENI. The DNA for the CDR3 is TGTGCCAGCTCACCCGCGGGACAGGGGTACGAGCAGTACTTC. Translated: CASSPAGQGYEQYF.

The chain links TRBV23-1 to TRBJ1-2; 8 bases agree with TRBD1. TRBV23-1 is reported as an ORF; its role is uncertain. V gave up 7 bases and J gave up 3 bases; unmatched junction bases: 19. CDR3 length: 18 amino acids. For the CDR3, the DNA is TGCGCCAGCATCCCATACATGGACAGGGACGTTTGTGACTATGGCTACACCTTC. The encoded protein is CASIPYMDRDVCDYGYTF.

The chain has TRBV28 and TRBJ1-2, with 9 bases identical to TRBD1. This CDR3 contains 14 residues. Germline assignment: CDR1 MDHEN and CDR2 SYDVKM. Trimming took 6 bases from V and 5 from J; bases not matched to a gene: 7. CDR3 sequence: CASSPGTGKYGYTF. For the CDR3, the DNA is TGTGCCAGCAGCCCCGGGACAGGGAAATATGGCTACACCTTC.

This sequence joins TRBV5-4 and TRBJ1-1, with D unclear. This CDR3 spans 13 amino acids. CDR1 and CDR2 from the germline V gene are SGHNT and YYREEE (reference sequence). Trimming cost V 1 base and J 1 base, with 5 bases left between them. CDR3 in DNA: TGTGCCAGCAGCTTGAAGAGGAACACTGAAGCTTTCTTT. Its translation: CASSLKRNTEAFF.

This clone was detected once. The rearrangement uses TRBV5-1 and TRBJ1-1; D not resolved. Germline values: CDR1 SGHRS, CDR2 YFSETQ. V lost 0 bases, J lost 0 bases, and 6 bases lay in between. This CDR3 is 14 amino acids long. CDR3 bases: TGCGCCAGCAGCTTGGTCCAGGTGAACACTGAAGCTTTCTTT. Its protein product is CASSLVQVNTEAFF.

In regard to this clone: A junction boundary mismatches the germline segment, possibly from a read error. V gene TRBV28 combines with J gene TRBJ2-1; TRBD1 aligns across 7 bases. The CDR3 has 15 amino acids. Germline values: CDR1 MDHEN, CDR2 SYDVKM. Here the CDR3 reads CASSPQGQSSNEQFF. CDR3 nucleotide sequence: TGTGCCAGCAGTCCCCAGGGACAGTCCTCCAATGAGCAGTTCTTC.

This chain joins TRBV10-3 and TRBJ1-2; TRBD1 matches 7 bases. Germline lookup yields CDR1 ENHRY and CDR2 SYGVKD. This CDR3 spans 14 amino acids. V lost 4 bases and J lost 5; bases outside the gene matches: 7. This chain's CDR3 is CAISVDRVGYGYTF. DNA for the CDR3: TGTGCCATCAGTGTAGACAGGGTTGGTTATGGCTACACCTTC.

This clone was observed a single time. V is TRBV6-5 and J is TRBJ2-7; the D gene is possibly TRBD2 (5 bases). Looked up from germline, CDR1 is MNHEY and CDR2 is SVGAGI. V was shortened by 5 bases and J by 3 bases, with 11 bases between the two germline ends. The length of the CDR3 is 13 residues. The CDR3 DNA reads as TGTGCCAGCAGTCCGGGGAGTCTCTACGAGCAGTACTTC. Translation: CASSPGSLYEQYF.

This chain connects TRBV27 to TRBJ1-2, with 7 bases fitting TRBD1. Per germline, CDR1 MNHEY and CDR2 SMNVEV (reference sequence). The CDR3 loop spans 14 amino acids. The J segment lost 5 bases and the V segment lost 6 bases, leaving 9 bases of the junction unmatched. The CDR3, as DNA: TGTGCCAGCAGCTCCGCTGGGACAGAATATGGCTACACCTTC. It yields the protein CASSSAGTEYGYTF.

This clone was found a few times. The chain employs TRBV7-2 and TRBJ1-1; weak D call: TRBD1 (6 bases). CDR1 and CDR2 from the germline V gene are SGHTA and FQGNSA. This CDR3 spans 14 amino acids. The ends were cut back, 5 bases at V and 2 bases at J, with 12 bases in the middle. DNA for the CDR3: TGTGCCAGCAGCCCCTACAGGGTAAACACTGAAGCTTTCTTT. It specifies CASSPYRVNTEAFF.

The chain is built from TRBV18 and TRBJ1-2, with 7 positions matching TRBD1. The CDR3 runs 13 residues. V dropped 8 bases and J dropped 4; count of bases not matched to a gene: 7. The germline V gene encodes CDR1 KGHSH and CDR2 LQKENI. CDR3 residues: CASHTTGSYGYTF. CDR3 nucleotide sequence: TGTGCCAGCCACACGACAGGGAGCTATGGCTACACCTTC.

The chain employs TRBV5-1 and TRBJ2-5, with D possibly being TRBD1 (6 bases). Between the trimmed V and J ends, which lost 1 base and 0 bases, there was a span of 7 bases. Germline CDR1 and CDR2: SGHRS and YFSETQ. This CDR3 region has 14 residues. The CDR3 is CASSLRTDQETQYF. CDR3 DNA sequence: TGCGCCAGCAGCTTGAGGACAGACCAAGAGACCCAGTACTTC.

This chain connects TRBV27 to TRBJ2-5; 16 bases are shared with TRBD2. Germline lookup yields CDR1 MNHEY and CDR2 SMNVEV (reference sequence). This CDR3 comprises 17 residues. With V trimmed by 8 bases and J by 5 bases, 11 bases remained unmatched. CDR3 sequence (DNA): TGTGCCAGCTCTCAAGGGACTAGCGGGGGGGCCACGGAGACCCAGTACTTC. Translated: CASSQGTSGGATETQYF.

The J gene is TRBJ1-4, the V gene TRBV4-2; the match to TRBD1 covers 7 bases. CDR1 is LGHNA and CDR2 is YNFKEQ in the germline V gene. This CDR3 is 15 amino acids long. The V segment lost 0 bases and the J segment 5 bases; nucleotides outside the gene matches: 3. The CDR3 DNA reads as TGTGCCAGCAGCCAAGAGGCACAGGGGAATGAAAAACTGTTTTTT. This gives the protein CASSQEAQGNEKLFF.

The chain carries TRBV11-2 and TRBJ2-2, with 8 bases matching TRBD1. The CDR3 consists of 16 residues. The V gene's germline CDR1 is SGHAT and CDR2 FQNNGV. The V segment lost 5 bases and the J segment 4 bases; nucleotides outside the gene matches: 9. The CDR3 protein is CASSPRQGPVTGELFF. CDR3 DNA: TGTGCCAGCAGCCCACGACAGGGGCCGGTCACCGGGGAGCTGTTTTTT.

V usage is TRBV7-2 and J usage is TRBJ1-2, with 7 positions matching TRBD1. V was pared by 1 base and J by 8 bases, with 4 bases of the junction left unmatched. Looked up from germline, CDR1 is SGHTA and CDR2 is FQGNSA. The CDR3 length is 13 residues. The CDR3 here is CASSLDRGEGYTF. CDR3 DNA: TGTGCCAGCAGCTTAGACAGGGGAGAAGGCTACACCTTC.

The chain carries TRBV5-4 and TRBJ1-1; maybe TRBD1 (6 bases). Germline lookup yields CDR1 SGHNT and CDR2 YYREEE (reference sequence). V dropped 6 bases and J dropped 3 bases, with 15 bases sitting between them. There are 14 residues in the CDR3. CDR3 region: CASTQGVGDTEAFF. The CDR3 DNA reads as TGTGCCAGCACACAGGGAGTTGGGGACACTGAAGCTTTCTTT. Full variable domain (rest looked up from reference TRBV5-4 and TRBJ1-1): ETGVTQSPTHLIKTRGQQVTLRCSSQSGHNTVSWYQQALGQGPQFIFQYYREEENGRGNFPPRFSGLQFPNYSSELNVNALELDDSALYLCASTQGVGDTEAFFGQGTRLTVV.

The genes are TRBV9 and TRBJ2-7; D perhaps matches TRBD2 (7 bases). This CDR3 is 16 amino acids long. V was clipped by 2 bases and J by 9 bases, with 24 bases between them. In germline, CDR1 is SGDLS, CDR2 YYNGEE. CDR3 nucleotides: TGTGCCAGCAGCGTGGATCATGGTGGCAGGGGAGGGTTGCAGTACTTC. Its translation is CASSVDHGGRGGLQYF.

CDR3 sequence (DNA): TGTGCCAGCACCCCGGACAGGGGCGCAGATACGCAGTATTTT. It specifies CASTPDRGADTQYF. V gene TRBV5-6 combines with J gene TRBJ2-3, with 9 bases fitting TRBD1. The length of the CDR3 is 14 residues. The junction had 6 bases not matched to a gene; V was cut back by 6 bases and J by 4 bases. Per the germline V gene, CDR1 is SGHDT and CDR2 is YYEEEE. The complete variable domain, with remaining parts taken from reference TRBV5-6 and TRBJ2-3, reads DAGVTQSPTHLIKTRGQQVTLRCSPKSGHDTVSWYQQALGQGPQFIFQYYEEEERQRGNFPDRFSGHQFPNYSSELNVNALLLGDSALYLCASTPDRGADTQYFGPGTRLTVL.

V is TRBV30 and J is TRBJ2-1; TRBD1 aligns across 7 bases. The CDR3 contains 15 residues. Trimming removed 1 base from V and 6 bases from J; junction bases left unmatched: 9. From germline, CDR1 is GTSNPN and CDR2 SVGIG (reference sequence). The CDR3 nucleotides read TGTGCCTGGAGTGCCTTAAGGGGGCCCAGCAATGAGCAGTTCTTC. This encodes CAWSALRGPSNEQFF.